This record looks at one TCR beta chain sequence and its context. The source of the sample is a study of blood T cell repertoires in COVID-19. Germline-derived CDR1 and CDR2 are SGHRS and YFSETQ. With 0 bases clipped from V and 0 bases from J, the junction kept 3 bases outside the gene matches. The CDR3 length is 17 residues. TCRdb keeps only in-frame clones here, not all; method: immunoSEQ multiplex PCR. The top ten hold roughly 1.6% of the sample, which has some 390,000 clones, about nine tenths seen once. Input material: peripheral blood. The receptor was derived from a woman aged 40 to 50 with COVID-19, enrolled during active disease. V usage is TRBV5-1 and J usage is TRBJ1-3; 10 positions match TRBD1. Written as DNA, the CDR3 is TGCGCCAGCAGCTTGGGGACAGGGGGAAGCTCTGGAAACACCATATATTTT. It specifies CASSLGTGGSSGNTIYF.